This T cell receptor beta chain came from a study of blood T cell repertoires in COVID-19. Study-level information: Donors in the United States, Italy and Spain gave samples during acute or convalescent COVID-19.

This table comes from immunoSEQ multiplex PCR, and its TCRdb copy is limited to in-frame clones, with some not included. The data contain about 190,000 clones, around four fifths of them seen just once; the ten biggest clones take up approximately 6.2%. Germline values: CDR1 SGHTA, CDR2 FQGNSA. V shed 0 bases and J shed 4 bases, with 12 bases lying between them. The CDR3 is 15 amino acids. Sequences were obtained from peripheral blood. V gene TRBV7-2 combines with J gene TRBJ2-5; a weak D match, TRBD1 (5 bases). This sequence was found in a woman aged 40 to 50 with acute or convalescent COVID-19. This chain's CDR3 is CASSLARVFSETQYF. CDR3 DNA sequence: TGTGCCAGCAGCTTAGCCAGGGTTTTCTCAGAGACCCAGTACTTC.